What follows are 22 T cell receptor beta chains derived from one specimen sequenced in a study of T cell responses to AZD1222 COVID-19 vaccine. The data were produced by immunoSEQ multiplex PCR, yet TCRdb's version contains in-frame clones alone and is incomplete. The repertoire holds some 130,000 clones, with 88% as singletons. This sample comprised peripheral blood, obtained on day 0 of MenACWY control vaccination. All receptors come from an adult in good health.

This rearrangement joins TRBV19 to TRBJ2-7, with 14 bases identical to TRBD2. The CDR3 runs 17 residues. The V gene's germline CDR1 is LNHDA and CDR2 SQIVND (reference sequence). V gave up 2 bases and J gave up 3 bases; unmatched junction bases: 6. CDR3 loop: CASSIPGLAGAGYEQYF. CDR3 coding DNA: TGTGCCAGTAGTATACCGGGACTAGCGGGAGCCGGCTACGAGCAGTACTTC.

This sequence joins TRBV7-3 and TRBJ1-1; TRBD1 matches at 8 bases. The J segment lost 2 bases and the V segment lost 1 base, leaving 9 bases of the junction unmatched. Germline assignment: CDR1 SGHTA and CDR2 FQGTGA. The CDR3 extends over 17 amino acids. The CDR3 region has the DNA TGTGCCAGCAGCTTAAAAGGACAGGGCTTATTTAACACTGAAGCTTTCTTT. Its translation: CASSLKGQGLFNTEAFF.

The chain carries TRBV11-2 and TRBJ2-1; TRBD1 matches at 7 bases. The V gene end was trimmed by 2 bases and the J gene end by 1 base; junction bases not matched to a gene: 11. Per germline, CDR1 SGHAT and CDR2 FQNNGV. The CDR3 is 18 amino acids. CDR3 DNA sequence: TGTGCCAGCAGCTTAAGGTATCCGAGACAGGGATCCTACAATGAGCAGTTCTTC. Residues: CASSLRYPRQGSYNEQFF.

The chain couples TRBV2 to TRBJ1-1; weak D call: TRBD1 (5 bases). Germline V gene data show CDR1 as SNHLY and CDR2 as FYNNEI. Trimming took off 3 bases at V and 1 base at J, with 6 bases between the two ends. The CDR3 is 13 amino acids. This CDR3 is CASSDRANTEAFF. CDR3 sequence (DNA): TGTGCCAGCAGTGACAGGGCGAACACTGAAGCTTTCTTT.

The chain joins TRBV23-1 to TRBJ2-1; D is uncertain. TRBV23-1 is designated an ORF whose function remains uncertain. Trimming cost V 10 bases and J 8 bases, with 21 bases left between them. CDR3 size: 14 residues. CDR3 nucleotide sequence: TGCGCCACCTCTCGGCAATTCGCGGTTGATGAGCAGTTCTTC. Translation gives CATSRQFAVDEQFF.

The DNA for the CDR3 is TGTGCCAGCAGCTTTAGACTAGCGGGATACAGTACGCAGTATTTT. Amino acids: CASSFRLAGYSTQYF. The chain is built from TRBV5-5 and TRBJ2-3, with 11 bases aligning to TRBD2. The CDR3 consists of 15 residues. V lost 2 bases to trimming and J lost 8 bases; unmatched junction nucleotides: 7. Per the germline V gene, CDR1 is SGHKS and CDR2 is YYEKEE (reference sequence). Drawing the rest from reference TRBV5-5 and TRBJ2-3, the complete variable domain is DAGVTQSPTHLIKTRGQQVTLRCSPISGHKSVSWYQQVLGQGPQFIFQYYEKEERGRGNFPDRFSARQFPNYSSELNVNALLLGDSALYLCASSFRLAGYSTQYFGPGTRLTVL.

This clone was observed a single time. The gene calls are TRBV24-1 and TRBJ1-4; tentative D call: TRBD1 (5 bases). The ends were cut back, 4 bases at V and 2 bases at J, with 13 bases in the middle. Germline V lookup: CDR1 KGHDR, CDR2 SFDVKD. The length of the CDR3 is 16 residues. CDR3 bases: TGTGCCACCAGTGACCCCAAAGGGGACACTAATGAAAAACTGTTTTTT. This codes for CATSDPKGDTNEKLFF.

The chain uses TRBV5-6 and TRBJ2-7; 8 bases are a match to TRBD1. Germline CDR1 is SGHDT and CDR2 is YYEEEE. CDR3 length: 14 residues. The junction had 5 bases not matched to a gene; V was cut back by 2 bases and J by 4 bases. Written as DNA, the CDR3 is TGTGCCAGCAGCTTTGGACAGGGTACGTACGAGCAGTACTTC. This translates into CASSFGQGTYEQYF.

This chain connects TRBV28 to TRBJ2-5; 9 bases match TRBD2. Trimming took 7 bases from V and 5 from J; bases not matched to a gene: 11. The CDR3 spans 15 residues. Germline V gives CDR1 MDHEN, CDR2 SYDVKM. The CDR3 spells CASNLSGGTRETQYF. The CDR3 nucleotides are TGTGCCAGCAACCTAAGCGGGGGGACCCGGGAGACCCAGTACTTC.

The gene calls are TRBV19 and TRBJ2-5, with D perhaps TRBD1 (6 bases). Deletions cut 7 bases from V and 1 base from J, with 10 bases between. CDR3 length: 13 amino acids. The germline gives CDR1 LNHDA, CDR2 SQIVND (reference sequence). The CDR3 sequence is CASIGRGQETQYF. The CDR3 DNA is TGTGCCAGTATTGGCAGGGGCCAAGAGACCCAGTACTTC.

This clone was counted only a few times. J is TRBJ2-1 and V is TRBV5-1; 10 bases agree with TRBD2. Germline CDR1 SGHRS, CDR2 YFSETQ. CDR3 size: 14 residues. V shed 0 bases and J 14 bases; nucleotides not matched to a gene: 8. This CDR3 reads CASSLAVTSGLEFF. CDR3 nucleotides: TGCGCCAGCAGCTTGGCCGTGACTAGCGGGTTGGAGTTCTTC.

This sequence joins TRBV30 and TRBJ1-6, with TRBD1 identical over 10 bases. CDR1 is GTSNPN, CDR2 SVGIG, per germline (reference sequence). J lost 14 bases, V lost 0 bases, and 10 bases had no gene match. The CDR3 contains 15 residues. CDR3 protein: CAWSVPGQGMGALHF. The CDR3, as DNA: TGTGCCTGGAGTGTACCGGGACAGGGGATGGGGGCCCTCCACTTT.

The chain has TRBV6-1 and TRBJ1-2; D remains ambiguous. The germline gives CDR1 MNHNS, CDR2 SASEGT. The CDR3 sequence is 12 residues long. With 2 bases removed from V and 5 bases from J, the gap between germline ends came to 6 bases. The DNA for the CDR3 is TGTGCCAGCAGTGAAACAGCATATGGCTACACCTTC. It translates to CASSETAYGYTF.

This chain joins TRBV20-1 and TRBJ2-7; D perhaps matches TRBD2 (5 bases). From germline, CDR1 is DFQATT and CDR2 SNEGSKA (reference sequence). V lost 3 bases and J 3 bases, leaving 18 bases between the germline ends. The CDR3 totals 15 residues. Here the CDR3 reads CSASSAFERSYEQYF. The CDR3 DNA is TGCAGTGCTAGTAGTGCGTTTGAGCGGAGCTACGAGCAGTACTTC.

This sequence joins TRBV9 and TRBJ2-7; TRBD2 is a possible D gene (6 bases). CDR1 SGDLS and CDR2 YYNGEE come from the germline V gene. This CDR3 is built from 13 residues. V dropped 0 bases and J dropped 6 bases, with 10 bases sitting between them. CDR3 loop: CASSVGDWGEQYF. The CDR3 DNA is TGTGCCAGCAGCGTAGGGGACTGGGGCGAGCAGTACTTC.

In its sample, this clone was seen a few times. The chain couples TRBV7-6 to TRBJ2-7; D not certain. Trimming took off 0 bases at V and 0 bases at J, with 6 bases between the two ends. Per the germline V gene, CDR1 is SGHVS and CDR2 is FNYEAQ. The CDR3 loop spans 14 amino acids. The CDR3 nucleotides are TGTGCCAGCAGCTTAGCCCGGTCCTCCTACGAGCAGTACTTC. Protein sequence: CASSLARSSYEQYF.

The chain couples TRBV6-5 to TRBJ2-1; D uncertain. V was shortened by 7 bases and J by 8 bases, with 18 bases between the two germline ends. This CDR3 region has 14 residues. Germline values: CDR1 MNHEY, CDR2 SVGAGI. CDR3: CASKDRTGDHEQFF. The DNA for the CDR3 is TGTGCCAGCAAAGATCGGACCGGAGATCATGAGCAGTTCTTC.

The V call is TRBV29-1, the J call TRBJ1-5; D gene ambiguous. Germline loops: CDR1 SQVTM, CDR2 ANQGSEA. This CDR3 spans 13 amino acids. Deletions cut 4 bases from V and 1 base from J, with 8 bases between. CDR3 region: CSVGAGSNQPQHF. The CDR3 DNA is TGCAGCGTTGGCGCGGGGAGCAATCAGCCCCAGCATTTT.

V gene TRBV7-2 combines with J gene TRBJ2-2; D unclear. The CDR3 loop spans 17 amino acids. V lost 5 bases and J lost 6, with 22 bases in between. The germline gives CDR1 SGHTA, CDR2 FQGNSA. CDR3 amino acids: CASSGPLGRRTAGELFF. The CDR3, as DNA: TGTGCCAGCAGCGGGCCCTTAGGAAGAAGGACGGCCGGGGAGCTGTTTTTT.

The V gene is TRBV6-5, the J gene TRBJ2-7; 7 bases agree with TRBD1. With 6 bases clipped from V and 2 bases from J, the junction kept 7 bases outside the gene matches. This CDR3 has 14 amino acids. The germline gives CDR1 MNHEY, CDR2 SVGAGI. The CDR3 reads CASRDQGQPYEQYF. As DNA, the CDR3 is TGTGCCAGCAGGGACCAGGGACAGCCCTACGAGCAGTACTTC.

The chain is built from TRBV11-3 and TRBJ2-5; maybe TRBD1 (5 bases). The CDR3 sequence is 13 residues long. Per the germline V gene, CDR1 is SGHNT and CDR2 is YENEEA. The V end was cut by 1 base, the J end by 7 bases, with 10 bases between. DNA for the CDR3: TGTGCCAGCAGCTTAGTCCTTGGGGCGACCCAGTACTTC. It yields the protein CASSLVLGATQYF.

Written as DNA, the CDR3 is TGTGCCAGCAGCGTACATCCTCAGGGATTCCAAACTAATGAAAAACTGTTTTTT. Its protein product is CASSVHPQGFQTNEKLFF. V is TRBV9 and J is TRBJ1-4; TRBD1 is a possible D gene (5 bases). The CDR3 is made up of 18 amino acids. The ends were cut back, 1 base at V and 1 base at J, with 17 bases in the middle. The germline gives CDR1 SGDLS, CDR2 YYNGEE.